The 10 T cell receptor beta chains listed next were all sequenced from one sample in a study of human T cells and chemical hapten exposure. TCRdb called the RACE reads again in MiXCR, with one record for every CDR3 protein. The sample lists 100,000 or so distinct CDR3 sequences, roughly a tenth occurring once. Time point here: patch test 1, 2 weeks after DPC sensitization. Treatment of the sample: therapeutic diphenylcyclopropenone sensitization with weekly scalp DPC. Sequencing was performed on whole blood, taken in connection with sensitization to the hapten diphenylcyclopropenone (DPC). These receptors originate from a man aged 35 to 55 with alopecia areata. Some clones in this sample may be carry-over from other donors' samples.

The chain links TRBV5-4 to TRBJ2-7; D uncertain. Trimming pared 4 bases from V and 2 bases from J, leaving 10 bases between. This CDR3 comprises 13 residues. The germline CDR1 and CDR2 sequences are SGHNT and YYREEE (reference sequence). This chain's CDR3 is CASSADPTYEQYV. DNA for the CDR3: TGTGCCAGCAGCGCGGACCCAACCTACGAGCAGTACGTC.

This clonotype is medium-sized (0.01 to 0.1%) within its sample. The chain employs TRBV27 and TRBJ1-1; 10 nucleotides match TRBD1. CDR3 length: 16 residues. Per germline, CDR1 MNHEY and CDR2 SMNVEV (reference sequence). Trimming removed 3 bases from V and 5 bases from J; junction bases left unmatched: 9. CDR3 sequence reads: CASSFYATGGGTEAFF. CDR3 sequence (DNA): TGTGCCAGCAGTTTTTATGCGACAGGGGGCGGAACTGAAGCTTTCTTT.

This chain connects TRBV5-4 to TRBJ2-2; TRBD1 aligns across 10 bases. From germline, CDR1 is SGHNT and CDR2 YYREEE (reference sequence). CDR3 length: 15 residues. With V trimmed by 3 bases and J by 4 bases, 3 bases remained unmatched. The CDR3: CASSSWTGGTGELFF. In DNA, the CDR3 is TGTGCCAGCAGCTCCTGGACAGGGGGCACCGGGGAGCTGTTTTTT.

This clonotype has more than one count but fewer than ten. This chain uses TRBV7-2 with TRBJ2-1, with 7 positions matching TRBD2. CDR1 and CDR2 (germline): SGHTA, FQGNSA. After removal of 7 bases from V and 6 bases from J, the junction contained 9 bases not matched to a gene. The CDR3 runs to 14 residues. The CDR3 DNA is TGTGCCAGCAACCTCCCCGGGAGGCCCAATGAGCAGTTCTTC. Encoded protein: CASNLPGRPNEQFF.

The J gene is TRBJ1-2, the V gene TRBV29-1; 7 bases are a match to TRBD1. This CDR3 has 13 residues. CDR1 is SQVTM, CDR2 ANQGSEA, per germline. The V and J ends lost 5 bases and 4 bases, in that order; junction bases with no gene match: 7. The chain's CDR3 is CSVSFRGFYGYTF. DNA for the CDR3: TGCAGCGTTAGTTTCAGGGGGTTCTATGGCTACACCTTC. Full variable domain (outside the CDR3, taken from reference TRBV29-1 and TRBJ1-2): SAVISQKPSRDICQRGTSLTIQCQVDSQVTMMFWYRQQPGQSLTLIATANQGSEATYESGFVIDKFPISRPNLTFSTLTVSNMSPEDSSIYLCSVSFRGFYGYTFGSGTRLTVV.

The CDR3 DNA follows: TGTGCCAGCAGGCGACTAGCGTCGCCTCTTAATGAGCAGTTCTTC. This encodes CASRRLASPLNEQFF. This chain joins TRBV6-5 and TRBJ2-1; TRBD2 agrees at 8 bases. The germline V gene has CDR1 MNHEY and CDR2 SVGAGI. CDR3 length: 15 residues. The V and J ends lost 6 bases and 7 bases, in that order; junction bases with no gene match: 11.

The sample holds many counts of this clonotype. This chain uses TRBV9 with TRBJ2-2; 12 positions agree with TRBD2. The CDR3 is 18 residues long. After removal of 1 base from V and 7 bases from J, the junction contained 11 bases not matched to a gene. The germline gives CDR1 SGDLS, CDR2 YYNGEE. CDR3 nucleotides: TGTGCCAGCAGCGTAATCCACAAGACTAGCGGGAGTCACGGGGAGCTGTTTTTT. Translated: CASSVIHKTSGSHGELFF.

The V gene is TRBV7-9, the J gene TRBJ2-3; D unclear. Germline CDR1 and CDR2: SEHNR and FQNEAQ (reference sequence). The CDR3 contains 12 residues. Between the trimmed V and J ends, which lost 5 bases and 4 bases, there was a span of 7 bases. DNA of the CDR3: TGTGCCAGCAGCCGCACCCCAGATACGCAGTATTTT. It specifies CASSRTPDTQYF.

This clonotype was observed a handful of times. This chain joins TRBV18 and TRBJ2-6; no firm D call. With 4 bases removed from V and 0 bases from J, the gap between germline ends came to 7 bases. The germline gives CDR1 KGHSH, CDR2 LQKENI. The CDR3 covers 15 residues. CDR3 DNA sequence: TGTGCCAGCTCACTGGTGGGCTCTGGGGCCAACGTCCTGACTTTC. Amino acids: CASSLVGSGANVLTF.

This clonotype appeared a few times. V gene TRBV20-1 combines with J gene TRBJ2-5; TRBD2 aligns across 8 bases. This CDR3 has 17 amino acids. Trimming cost V 6 bases and J 0 bases; bases outside gene matches: 15. From germline, CDR1 is DFQATT and CDR2 SNEGSKA (reference sequence). The chain's CDR3 is CSASKGLVGDYQETQYF. The CDR3, as DNA: TGCAGTGCCAGTAAGGGACTAGTTGGTGATTACCAAGAGACCCAGTACTTC.